One and the same sample provided the 14 T cell receptor beta chains below, sequenced in a study of identifying expanded T cells in peripheral blood. Profiled with immunoSEQ multiplex PCR; TCRdb holds only in-frame clones, not every one. The table lists approximately 80,000 clones, approximately 84% of them singletons. The sequenced material came from blood. These receptors all come from a person aged 18-70 years in good health.

Judged by abundance, this clone is hyperexpanded (1% or more). This rearrangement joins TRBV11-2 to TRBJ1-2; no reliable D call. The ends were cut back, 2 bases at V and 6 bases at J, with 13 bases in the middle. This CDR3 is 14 amino acids long. The germline V gene has CDR1 SGHAT and CDR2 FQNNGV. DNA for the CDR3: TGTGCCAGCAGCTTAATGTCAGTGTCGAATGGCTACACCTTC. Protein sequence: CASSLMSVSNGYTF. The whole variable domain, remainder taken from reference TRBV11-2 and TRBJ1-2, is EAGVAQSPRYKIIEKRQSVAFWCNPISGHATLYWYQQILGQGPKLLIQFQNNGVVDDSQLPKDRFSAERLKGVDSTLKIQPAKLEDSAVYLCASSLMSVSNGYTFGSGTRLTVV.

This clone was observed a few times. V gene TRBV4-3 combines with J gene TRBJ1-1; 7 positions match TRBD1. CDR3 length: 13 amino acids. The trim removed 1 base at V and 6 bases at J, leaving 2 bases unmatched. CDR1 is LGHNA, CDR2 YSLEER, per germline. The CDR3 sequence is CASSQVGTAEAFF. CDR3 bases: TGCGCCAGCAGCCAAGTGGGGACAGCTGAAGCTTTCTTT.

The gene calls are TRBV2 and TRBJ1-5, with TRBD1 matching 7 bases. The V gene's germline CDR1 is SNHLY and CDR2 FYNNEI. V lost 4 bases to trimming and J lost 6 bases; unmatched junction nucleotides: 3. The CDR3 totals 13 residues. CDR3 coding DNA: TGTGCCAGCAGTGTGGAGGGGGCTCAGCCCCAGCATTTT. Translated, it gives CASSVEGAQPQHF.

V and J are TRBV5-6 and TRBJ1-1, with D unresolved. This CDR3 is 14 amino acids long. Trimming removed 2 bases at V and 0 bases at J, with 8 bases between. Germline V gene sequence: CDR1 SGHDT, CDR2 YYEEEE. The CDR3 protein is CASSLAGMNTEAFF. CDR3 nucleotides: TGTGCCAGCAGCTTAGCTGGGATGAACACTGAAGCTTTCTTT.

The chain has TRBV7-2 and TRBJ1-4, with D possibly being TRBD1 (5 bases). Trimming removed 1 base at V and 8 bases at J, with 11 bases between. CDR1 is SGHTA, CDR2 FQGNSA, per germline. The length of the CDR3 is 14 residues. CDR3 in DNA: TGTGCCAGCAGCTTAGTTCAGGGTTTCGAAAAACTGTTTTTT. Residues: CASSLVQGFEKLFF.

Only one count was recorded for this clone. V usage is TRBV27 and J usage is TRBJ2-7; 11 bases line up with TRBD1. CDR1 and CDR2 (germline): MNHEY, SMNVEV (reference sequence). After removal of 9 bases from V and 5 bases from J, the junction contained 9 bases not matched to a gene. The CDR3 runs 14 residues. The CDR3 spells CASRRTGGKDEQYF. The CDR3 DNA reads as TGTGCCAGTCGGAGGACAGGGGGCAAGGACGAGCAGTACTTC.

With respect to this clone: Distinct nucleotide sequences in the sample also encode this CDR3. This sequence joins TRBV28 and TRBJ2-7; D is unresolved. This CDR3 spans 14 amino acids. V dropped 2 bases and J dropped 0 bases, with 8 bases sitting between them. The germline gives CDR1 MDHEN, CDR2 SYDVKM. CDR3 residues: CASSLGGSSYEQYF. CDR3 bases: TGTGCCAGCAGTTTAGGCGGCAGCTCCTACGAGCAGTACTTC. The full variable domain, in which reference TRBV28 and TRBJ2-7 provide the parts outside the CDR3, is DVKVTQSSRYLVKRTGEKVFLECVQDMDHENMFWYRQDPGLGLRLIYFSYDVKMKEKGDIPEGYSVSREKKERFSLILESASTNQTSMYLCASSLGGSSYEQYFGPGTRLTVT.

The chain joins TRBV27 to TRBJ2-1; the match to TRBD1 covers 7 bases. Germline CDR1 reads MNHEY; CDR2 reads SMNVEV (reference sequence). Losses at the gene ends were 0 bases for V and 6 bases for J; bases not matched to a gene: 2. The CDR3 is 14 amino acids. CDR3 residues: CASSLSSGGNEQFF. DNA of the CDR3: TGTGCCAGCAGTTTATCATCAGGGGGCAATGAGCAGTTCTTC.

The chain carries TRBV7-9 and TRBJ1-1; 10 nucleotides match TRBD1. The germline gives CDR1 SEHNR, CDR2 FQNEAQ (reference sequence). V lost 5 bases and J lost 4; bases outside the gene matches: 10. This CDR3 comprises 16 residues. CDR3 region: CASSPRRGQGITEAFF. CDR3 bases: TGTGCCAGCAGCCCCCGACGGGGACAGGGGATCACTGAAGCTTTCTTT.

V is TRBV7-9 and J is TRBJ2-7, with 10 bases aligning to TRBD2. The CDR3 has 17 amino acids. Germline V gene lookup returns CDR1 SEHNR and CDR2 FQNEAQ (reference sequence). V lost 5 bases and J lost 4; bases outside the gene matches: 14. The CDR3 region has the DNA TGTGCCAGCAGCGGGGGTTGGGCTAGCGGGAGTATTTACGAGCAGTACTTC. This codes for CASSGGWASGSIYEQYF.

The J gene is TRBJ2-5, the V gene TRBV19; TRBD2 is a possible D gene (5 bases). CDR3 size: 15 residues. Germline assignment: CDR1 LNHDA and CDR2 SQIVND (reference sequence). Trimming removed 3 bases from V and 2 bases from J, with 13 bases in between. The CDR3 reads CASSIGAALQETQYF. In nucleotides, the CDR3 is TGTGCCAGTAGTATCGGAGCGGCGTTGCAAGAGACCCAGTACTTC. Based on the CDR3 plus reference TRBV19 and TRBJ2-5, the full variable domain is DGGITQSPKYLFRKEGQNVTLSCEQNLNHDAMYWYRQDPGQGLRLIYYSQIVNDFQKGDIAEGYSVSREKKESFPLTVTSAQKNPTAFYLCASSIGAALQETQYFGPGTRLLVL.

The chain joins TRBV5-1 to TRBJ2-6, with D perhaps TRBD1 (6 bases). This CDR3 has 15 amino acids. The germline V gene encodes CDR1 SGHRS and CDR2 YFSETQ. V dropped 4 bases and J dropped 1 base, with 9 bases sitting between them. In nucleotides, the CDR3 is TGCGCCAGCAGCCAGAGGGGGTCTGGGGCCAACGTCCTGACTTTC. It yields the protein CASSQRGSGANVLTF.

The CDR3 is CASSEARGLFF. CDR3 DNA: TGTGCCAGCAGTGAAGCAAGGGGACTGTTTTTT. The chain has TRBV6-1 and TRBJ1-4; D may be TRBD1 (5 bases). The CDR3 has 11 residues. Germline V gene data show CDR1 as MNHNS and CDR2 as SASEGT. V lost 0 bases, J lost 13 bases, and 6 bases lay in between.

This sequence joins TRBV7-6 and TRBJ2-7; 10 bases match TRBD1. This CDR3 comprises 17 residues. V lost 4 bases, J lost 7 bases, and 16 bases stayed unmatched. Germline CDR1 is SGHVS and CDR2 is FNYEAQ. The CDR3 nucleotides are TGTGCCAGCAGCTCGAATTGGGGGACAGGGGACCTAAGAGAGCAGTACTTC. Amino acid sequence: CASSSNWGTGDLREQYF.